A selection of T cell receptor beta chains follows, all from one sample in a study of shared clonotypes between healthy human individuals. Sequencing was performed with immunoSEQ multiplex PCR; in TCRdb, only in-frame clones are kept and a portion is missing. The top ten clones hold about 34% of a sample with some 690,000 clones, 80% to 95% of them seen once. The specimen sequenced was memory CD8+ T cells from PBMCs. All receptors derive from a man aged 18 to 29 in good health. Some clones in this sample may be carry-over from other donors' samples. Each CDR3 is given without its conserved first and last residue. The order of the fields is CDR3 length, V gene, clone size, J gene, CDR3 protein. Rows give clone size only sometimes, using once, few, many, or a class for an expanded clone.

16	TRBV7-9	NA	TRBJ2-5	ASSTDLGQGLNQETQY
11	TRBV11-3	NA	TRBJ2-1	ASRQKGVHEQF
16	TRBV28	NA	TRBJ1-6	ASSPGTGAAPWNSPLH
15	TRBV30	NA	NA	AWIKLGDRLLSYEQY
13	TRBV7-3	few	TRBJ2-7	ASSLDSTGAYEQY
12	TRBV6-1	NA	TRBJ2-7	ASSEVEYSYEQY
10	TRBV29-1	NA	TRBJ2-5	SALVPEETQY
13	TRBV4-1	NA	TRBJ2-7	ASRVTSGDLYEQY
15	TRBV28	NA	TRBJ2-1	ASSSLAGDRSDNEQF
13	TRBV5-6	NA	TRBJ2-7	ASSLARLSPYEQY
15	TRBV10-3	NA	TRBJ1-4	AISELGQGSTNEKLF
17	TRBV14	NA	TRBJ2-2	ASSPKRTDIPVATGELF
11	TRBV7-9	NA	TRBJ1-2	ASRPARADGYT